Reported below is one T cell receptor beta chain. Its specificity is unknown. TCRdb's table, derived via immunoSEQ multiplex PCR, lists solely in-frame clones and lacks some. The sample shows some 200,000 clones, just over 90% of them seen only once. This sample was taken from a study of cytomegalovirus exposure and HLA in healthy donors. The study's findings and limits: Most TCR sequences were uncommon, yet certain public TCRs appeared in many donors.

The germline V gene has CDR1 SGDLS and CDR2 YYNGEE. The CDR3 loop spans 16 amino acids. The trim removed 0 bases at V and 0 bases at J, leaving 4 bases unmatched. This TCR came from a young woman in good health and CMV-seronegative. The material sequenced was PBMCs. The chain employs TRBV9 and TRBJ2-3; TRBD2 matches at 7 bases. Here the CDR3 DNA reads TGTGCCAGCAGCGTAGTGGGTAGCGGGAGCACAGATACGCAGTATTTT. It translates to CASSVVGSGSTDTQYF.